This record looks at one TCR beta chain sequence and its context. Its specificity is unknown. Profiling relied on immunoSEQ multiplex PCR, and the TCRdb table lists in-frame clones only, not all of them. Here the sample spans roughly 63,000 clones, approximately 94% being singletons. The data are from a study of CD4 T cells in relation to SARS-CoV-2 and coronaviruses. Overall study findings and caveats: Samples before the pandemic and after infection were not matched within any donor. The cross-reactivity analysis covered only spike protein, not other viral proteins.

Germline V gives CDR1 SGHRS, CDR2 YFSETQ. The CDR3 contains 16 residues. V shed 4 bases, J shed 5 bases, and the junction held 13 bases outside the gene matches. Unexposed donor CD4+ T cells date from about 2011-2018, before the COVID-19 pandemic. This receptor was obtained from a human donor in good health. J is TRBJ2-5 and V is TRBV5-1; 8 bases are shared with TRBD1. The sample comprised naive CD4+ T cells from PBMCs. Subset given: naive CD4+ T cells isolated by negative enrichment. The CDR3 sequence: CASSLRPGGGGETQYF. CDR3 nucleotides: TGCGCCAGCAGCCTAAGGCCAGGGGGCGGCGGGGAGACCCAGTACTTC.